This TCR beta chain was identified in a study of somatic mutations in cytotoxic T cells in rheumatoid arthritis. Overall study context: Selected populations of V beta antibody-stained T cells underwent flow sorting at nearly 100% purity; these encompassed V beta1+ cells subjected to TCRB sequencing.

This CDR3 has 15 amino acids. The V gene lost 5 bases and the J gene lost 2 bases, with 14 bases spanning the gap. Germline CDR1 reads SGHVS; CDR2 reads FQNEAQ. As originally analysed: Patient-derived CD8+ clones with a size above 1% showed rare matches to published virus-specific TCRB sequences. Data came from immunoSEQ multiplex PCR; TCRdb stores just in-frame clones and leaves some out. The V and J calls and clone size come from that table; D and trimming were worked out from the DNA. The table shows 3,000 to 3,500 clones, with over 70% occurring only once. The chain has TRBV7-8 and TRBJ2-3; D might be TRBD2 (6 bases). This sequence originates from a man aged 45-65 years with rheumatoid arthritis. Specimen: CD8+ T cells sorted from blood. The CDR3 is CASSRTDYPTDTQYF. CDR3 coding DNA: TGTGCCAGCAGCCGCACGGACTACCCCACAGATACGCAGTATTTT.